The next 26 T cell receptor beta chains were all read from a single sample in a study of T cell changes during pregnancy in multiple sclerosis. The assay was immunoSEQ multiplex PCR, and TCRdb's table has in-frame clones only and misses some. The sample contains about 50,000 clones, 80% to 95% of which appear only once. Specimen: CD4+ T cells from peripheral blood mononuclear cells, collected after pregnancy. The receptors were sampled from a female donor with multiple sclerosis, enrolled in a pregnancy study.

This chain links TRBV9 with TRBJ2-1; 8 nucleotides agree with TRBD2. Looked up from germline, CDR1 is SGDLS and CDR2 is YYNGEE. The CDR3 loop spans 16 amino acids. After removal of 3 bases from V and 6 bases from J, the junction contained 11 bases not matched to a gene. The CDR3 sequence is CASSAPTSGPSNEQFF. As DNA, the CDR3 is TGTGCCAGCAGCGCGCCAACTAGCGGCCCATCCAATGAGCAGTTCTTC.

The table lists this clone with a count of one. This chain connects TRBV4-1 to TRBJ1-1; 7 bases line up with TRBD1. J was trimmed by 7 bases and V by 3 bases; bases with no gene match: 5. Germline CDR1 MGHRA, CDR2 YSYEKL. This CDR3 region has 13 residues. DNA for the CDR3: TGCGCCAGCAGCCACCTAGGGGGCAGTGAAGCTTTCTTT. Its translation is CASSHLGGSEAFF.

The chain couples TRBV6-1 to TRBJ1-1, with D possibly TRBD1 on 6 matching bases. This CDR3 is 14 amino acids long. The germline V gene has CDR1 MNHNS and CDR2 SASEGT. V was shortened by 8 bases and J by 3 bases, with 16 bases between the two germline ends. Written as DNA, the CDR3 is TGTGCCAGCGTATTGGGGGGGGCCCACACTGAAGCTTTCTTT. This gives the protein CASVLGGAHTEAFF.

The V and J genes are TRBV6-1 and TRBJ1-5; D gene ambiguous. Trimming left V 7 bases short and J 2 bases short, with 12 bases between. Germline V gene sequence: CDR1 MNHNS, CDR2 SASEGT. The CDR3 spans 14 residues. The CDR3 sequence: CASKTGSGNQPQHF. DNA for the CDR3: TGTGCCAGCAAAACGGGGTCCGGCAATCAGCCCCAGCATTTT.

J is TRBJ2-5 and V is TRBV19; perhaps TRBD1 as D (6 bases). Germline V gene lookup returns CDR1 LNHDA and CDR2 SQIVND (reference sequence). This CDR3 contains 17 residues. V lost 6 bases and J 5 bases, leaving 25 bases between the germline ends. CDR3 loop: CASRPSTGIDAMETQYF. CDR3 DNA sequence: TGTGCCAGTAGGCCTTCCACAGGGATAGACGCAATGGAGACCCAGTACTTC.

The chain has TRBV30 and TRBJ2-5; 11 bases are shared with TRBD2. J lost 5 bases, V lost 3 bases, and 5 bases had no gene match. CDR3 size: 14 residues. Germline lookup yields CDR1 GTSNPN and CDR2 SVGIG (reference sequence). The CDR3, as DNA: TGTGCCTGGAGCCTAAGGACTAGCGGGGAGACCCAGTACTTC. This codes for CAWSLRTSGETQYF.

This chain connects TRBV7-3 to TRBJ2-1, with 7 positions matching TRBD1. From germline, CDR1 is SGHTA and CDR2 FQGTGA. There are 13 residues in the CDR3. V shed 4 bases, J shed 6 bases, and the junction held 3 bases outside the gene matches. DNA for the CDR3: TGTGCCAGCAGCTCATCAGGGGGCAATGAGCAGTTCTTC. It codes for CASSSSGGNEQFF.

J is TRBJ1-3 and V is TRBV6-1; D perhaps matches TRBD1 (5 bases). The V gene's germline CDR1 is MNHNS and CDR2 SASEGT. The CDR3 is made up of 13 amino acids. V dropped 4 bases and J dropped 2 bases, with 6 bases sitting between them. The CDR3 region has the DNA TGTGCCAGCAGTGGGGGGGCTGGAAACACCATATATTTT. Residues: CASSGGAGNTIYF.

The chain combines TRBV4-2 with TRBJ2-5; tentative D call: TRBD1 (5 bases). CDR1 is LGHNA and CDR2 is YNFKEQ in the germline V gene. The CDR3 loop spans 14 amino acids. The V gene lost 0 bases and the J gene lost 4 bases, with 9 bases spanning the gap. The CDR3 DNA is TGTGCCAGCAGCCAAGATAGGGGTTTAGAGACCCAGTACTTC. This codes for CASSQDRGLETQYF.

V gene TRBV7-6 combines with J gene TRBJ2-1, with TRBD2 matching over 7 bases. The CDR3 runs 19 residues. Germline assignment: CDR1 SGHVS and CDR2 FNYEAQ. The J segment lost 5 bases and the V segment lost 5 bases, leaving 21 bases of the junction unmatched. The CDR3 is CASSLSVMGGWAGDNEQFF. The CDR3 DNA is TGTGCCAGCAGCCTCAGTGTAATGGGGGGTTGGGCGGGGGACAATGAGCAGTTCTTC.

The chain links TRBV5-1 to TRBJ2-2, with 11 nucleotides matching TRBD2. J was trimmed by 4 bases and V by 2 bases; bases with no gene match: 4. The CDR3 loop spans 16 amino acids. The germline CDR1 and CDR2 sequences are SGHRS and YFSETQ. In DNA, the CDR3 is TGCGCCAGCAGCTTTACTCTAGCGGGGGGCACCGGGGAGCTGTTTTTT. Encoded protein: CASSFTLAGGTGELFF.

The chain links TRBV11-2 to TRBJ2-7, with D possibly TRBD2 on 6 matching bases. The CDR3 loop spans 16 amino acids. The V gene's germline CDR1 is SGHAT and CDR2 FQNNGV. V shed 4 bases and J shed 3 bases, with 19 bases lying between them. CDR3 region: CASSSPAGRTYYEQYF. DNA of the CDR3: TGTGCCAGCAGCTCCCCCGCGGGGCGGACGTACTACGAGCAGTACTTC.

J is TRBJ2-3 and V is TRBV18, with a tentative D call TRBD1 (6 bases). V dropped 2 bases and J dropped 5 bases, with 20 bases sitting between them. CDR1 KGHSH and CDR2 LQKENI come from the germline V gene. The CDR3 length is 17 residues. CDR3 loop: CASSPRGHGVAEDTQYF. CDR3 in DNA: TGTGCCAGCTCACCAAGGGGACATGGGGTTGCTGAAGATACGCAGTATTTT.

This chain links TRBV30 with TRBJ2-5, with D maybe TRBD2 (6 bases). Trimming cost V 2 bases and J 3 bases, with 13 bases left between them. Germline CDR1 and CDR2: GTSNPN and SVGIG (reference sequence). The CDR3 is 14 amino acids. For the CDR3, the DNA is TGTGCCTGGAGTCCCGGCGGGGTTAAAGAGACCCAGTACTTC. As protein: CAWSPGGVKETQYF.

The CDR3 DNA reads TGTGCCAGTAGTAGGGGCTTCCAAGAGACCCAGTACTTC. Its protein is CASSRGFQETQYF. J is TRBJ2-5 and V is TRBV19, with a possible D match to TRBD1 (5 bases). Trimming took 4 bases from V and 1 from J, leaving 7 bases between them. Germline CDR1 and CDR2: LNHDA and SQIVND (reference sequence). This CDR3 spans 13 amino acids.

The rearrangement links TRBV27 to TRBJ2-2; the D gene is possibly TRBD1 (6 bases). Trimming took off 8 bases at V and 6 bases at J, with 13 bases between the two ends. CDR3 size: 13 residues. Per germline, CDR1 MNHEY and CDR2 SMNVEV (reference sequence). The CDR3 sequence is CASGFTGSGELFF. In nucleotides, the CDR3 is TGTGCCAGCGGGTTTACAGGGTCCGGGGAGCTGTTTTTT.

This chain uses TRBV5-1 with TRBJ2-5; 11 positions match TRBD2. Looked up from germline, CDR1 is SGHRS and CDR2 is YFSETQ. The V and J ends lost 2 bases and 5 bases, in that order; junction bases with no gene match: 14. The CDR3 runs 18 residues. CDR3 bases: TGCGCCAGCAGCTTTAGCGGGAGGGCCTCAGGGGGAGTTGAGACCCAGTACTTC. This codes for CASSFSGRASGGVETQYF.

The CDR3 DNA reads as TGTGCCAGCAGTGCCAGACAGGTTAGTCAGCCCCAGCATTTT. It codes for CASSARQVSQPQHF. This rearrangement joins TRBV28 to TRBJ1-5; tentatively, D is TRBD1 (6 bases). This CDR3 is built from 14 residues. From germline, CDR1 is MDHEN and CDR2 SYDVKM. The V end was cut by 5 bases, the J end by 6 bases, with 14 bases between.

J is TRBJ2-7 and V is TRBV5-1; D uncertain. The CDR3 consists of 14 residues. The germline V gene has CDR1 SGHRS and CDR2 YFSETQ. V lost 0 bases and J 2 bases, leaving 9 bases between the germline ends. The CDR3 region has the DNA TGCGCCAGCAGCTTGGGCCCCGCGACCTACGAGCAGTACTTC. The encoded protein is CASSLGPATYEQYF. The variable domain in full, with the rest retrieved from reference TRBV5-1 and TRBJ2-7, is KAGVTQTPRYLIKTRGQQVTLSCSPISGHRSVSWYQQTPGQGLQFLFEYFSETQRNKGNFPGRFSGRQFSNSRSEMNVSTLELGDSALYLCASSLGPATYEQYFGPGTRLTVT.

The chain links TRBV6-6 to TRBJ2-2, with 7 bases identical to TRBD1. This CDR3 has 16 amino acids. The germline gives CDR1 MNHNY, CDR2 SVGAGI (reference sequence). Trimming at V came to 6 bases and at J to 4 bases, leaving 11 bases not matched to a gene. The CDR3 bases are TGTGCCAGCAGCCGGGCCGGGACAGAGCTCACCGGGGAGCTGTTTTTT. This encodes CASSRAGTELTGELFF.

The chain carries TRBV30 and TRBJ1-5, with TRBD1 matching 7 bases. CDR3 length equals 13 residues. The germline V gene has CDR1 GTSNPN and CDR2 SVGIG (reference sequence). The J segment lost 2 bases and the V segment lost 2 bases, leaving 0 bases of the junction unmatched. CDR3 sequence: CAWSQGGNQPQHF. The CDR3 region has the DNA TGTGCCTGGAGTCAGGGGGGCAATCAGCCCCAGCATTTT.

The V call is TRBV7-2, the J call TRBJ1-4; 8 nucleotides line up with TRBD1. The germline gives CDR1 SGHTA, CDR2 FQGNSA. V was pared by 1 base and J by 8 bases, with 9 bases of the junction left unmatched. The CDR3 is 16 amino acids. In nucleotides, the CDR3 is TGTGCCAGCAGCTTAGTGTCAGGGGGCGTATTCGAAAAACTGTTTTTT. Translation: CASSLVSGGVFEKLFF.

The chain uses TRBV7-2 and TRBJ1-5; tentatively, D is TRBD1 (6 bases). Trimming took off 5 bases at V and 9 bases at J, with 29 bases between the two ends. CDR1 and CDR2 from the germline V gene are SGHTA and FQGNSA. CDR3 length: 18 residues. The CDR3 DNA is TGTGCCAGCAGCCCGCAAGGGGGGGGCAGTCGTAGTGTGGGGCCCCAGCATTTT. Translated, it gives CASSPQGGGSRSVGPQHF.

This clone was seen a few times. The chain employs TRBV30 and TRBJ1-1, with D tentatively TRBD1 (5 bases). Trimming took off 1 base at V and 3 bases at J, with 18 bases between the two ends. Germline lookup yields CDR1 GTSNPN and CDR2 SVGIG (reference sequence). The CDR3 consists of 16 residues. CDR3 sequence: CAWSDLFTGAYTEAFF. CDR3 bases: TGTGCCTGGAGTGACCTCTTTACAGGAGCATACACTGAAGCTTTCTTT.

CDR3 DNA: TGTGCCAGCAGTTCAGCCGGGACAGGGAATTACAATGAGCAGTTCTTC. It encodes CASSSAGTGNYNEQFF. The chain employs TRBV28 and TRBJ2-1, with 9 nucleotides matching TRBD1. In germline, CDR1 is MDHEN, CDR2 SYDVKM. The CDR3 has 16 residues. With 4 bases clipped from V and 4 bases from J, the junction kept 8 bases outside the gene matches.

The CDR3 DNA reads TGTGCCAGTGCTCCCGGGCTGGGGACTCTACAGTTCTTC. Amino acids: CASAPGLGTLQFF. The V call is TRBV27, the J call TRBJ2-1, with D possibly TRBD2 on 6 matching bases. The germline gives CDR1 MNHEY, CDR2 SMNVEV (reference sequence). This CDR3 is built from 13 residues. V lost 9 bases to trimming and J lost 13 bases, with 22 bases between them.